One T cell receptor beta chain is described in this entry. A junction end diverges from the germline sequence, so it may reflect a read error. TCRdb's copy holds only in-frame clones and misses some; the assay was immunoSEQ multiplex PCR. Of about 160,000 clones listed, under 96% are singletons. The data belong to a study of control samples from healthy donors and cancer patients. Per germline, CDR1 MNHNY and CDR2 SVGAGI (reference sequence). The CDR3 extends over 12 amino acids. The clonotype comes from a woman aged 25-40 years in good health. This chain links TRBV6-6 with TRBJ2-7; possible D gene TRBD2, 6 bases. Sequenced material: blood. The CDR3 nucleotides are TGTGCCAGCAGTCCCATGTGGAGGGCCACCAACTTC. This translates into CASSPMWRATNF.